This TCR beta chain derives from a study of shared clonotypes between healthy human individuals. The ends were cut back, 8 bases at V and 0 bases at J, with 11 bases in the middle. Germline CDR1 MNHNS, CDR2 SASEGT. The length of the CDR3 is 14 residues. The data were produced by immunoSEQ multiplex PCR, yet TCRdb's version contains in-frame clones alone and is incomplete. This table holds about 670,000 clones, 72% found once. Caucasian adults living in Nashville, Tennessee, provided all samples. This TCR derives from a woman aged 25 to 45 in good health. Sequenced sample: memory CD4+ T cells sorted from blood. The subset is: CD45RA-negative fraction. The chain couples TRBV6-1 to TRBJ1-5; a weak D match, TRBD1 (5 bases). The CDR3: CASGGHFSNQPQHF. Written as DNA, the CDR3 is TGTGCCAGCGGGGGTCACTTTAGCAATCAGCCCCAGCATTTT.